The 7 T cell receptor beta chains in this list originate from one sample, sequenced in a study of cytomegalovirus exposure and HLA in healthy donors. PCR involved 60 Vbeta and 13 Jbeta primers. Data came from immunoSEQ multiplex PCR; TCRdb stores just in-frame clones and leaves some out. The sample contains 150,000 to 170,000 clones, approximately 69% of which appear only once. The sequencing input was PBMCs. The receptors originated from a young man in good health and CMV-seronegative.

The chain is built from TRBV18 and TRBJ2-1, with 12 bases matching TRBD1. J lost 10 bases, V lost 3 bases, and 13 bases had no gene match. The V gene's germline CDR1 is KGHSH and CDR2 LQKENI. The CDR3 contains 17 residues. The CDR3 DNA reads TGTGCCAGCTCACCTTATGGACCGGGACAGGGGGCGCGGGAGCAGTTCTTC. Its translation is CASSPYGPGQGAREQFF.

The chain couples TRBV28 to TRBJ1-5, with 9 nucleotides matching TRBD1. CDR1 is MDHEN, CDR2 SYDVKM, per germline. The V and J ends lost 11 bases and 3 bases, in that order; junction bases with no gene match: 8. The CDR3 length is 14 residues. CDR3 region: CAGRQGGPNQPQHF. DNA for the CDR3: TGTGCCGGAAGACAGGGGGGCCCCAATCAGCCCCAGCATTTT.

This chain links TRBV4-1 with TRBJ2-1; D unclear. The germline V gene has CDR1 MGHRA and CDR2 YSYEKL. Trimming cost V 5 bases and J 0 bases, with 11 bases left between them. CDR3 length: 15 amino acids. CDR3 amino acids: CASSVVMSSYNEQFF. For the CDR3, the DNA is TGCGCCAGCAGCGTTGTCATGAGCTCCTACAATGAGCAGTTCTTC.

This chain's CDR3 is CSVEGWGQGVNEQFF. CDR3 nucleotide sequence: TGCAGCGTTGAAGGTTGGGGACAGGGGGTAAATGAGCAGTTCTTC. The rearrangement links TRBV29-1 to TRBJ2-1, with TRBD1 matching over 11 bases. V shed 1 base and J 7 bases; nucleotides not matched to a gene: 6. Germline V gives CDR1 SQVTM, CDR2 ANQGSEA. The CDR3 length is 15 residues.

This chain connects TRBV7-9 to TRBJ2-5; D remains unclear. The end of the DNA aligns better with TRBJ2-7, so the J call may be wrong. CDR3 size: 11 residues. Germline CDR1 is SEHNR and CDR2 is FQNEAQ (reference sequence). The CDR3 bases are TGTGCCAGCAGCTTCGCTTACGAGCAGTACTTC. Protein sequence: CASSFAYEQYF.

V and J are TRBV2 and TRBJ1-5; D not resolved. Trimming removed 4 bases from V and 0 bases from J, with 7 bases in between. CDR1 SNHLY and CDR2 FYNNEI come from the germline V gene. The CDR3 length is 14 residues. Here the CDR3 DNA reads TGTGCCAGCAGTGCAGAGGGTAGCAATCAGCCCCAGCATTTT. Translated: CASSAEGSNQPQHF. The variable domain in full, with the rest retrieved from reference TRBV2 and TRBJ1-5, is EPEVTQTPSHQVTQMGQEVILRCVPISNHLYFYWYRQILGQKVEFLVSFYNNEISEKSEIFDDQFSVERPDGSNFTLKIRSTKLEDSAMYFCASSAEGSNQPQHFGDGTRLSIL.

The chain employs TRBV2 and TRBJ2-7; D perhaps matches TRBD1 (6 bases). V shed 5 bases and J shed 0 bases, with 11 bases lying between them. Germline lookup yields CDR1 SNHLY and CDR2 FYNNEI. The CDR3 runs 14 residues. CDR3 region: CASSHRDNSYEQYF. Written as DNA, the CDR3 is TGTGCCAGCAGTCACCGGGACAACTCCTACGAGCAGTACTTC. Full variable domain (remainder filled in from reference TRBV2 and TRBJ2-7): EPEVTQTPSHQVTQMGQEVILRCVPISNHLYFYWYRQILGQKVEFLVSFYNNEISEKSEIFDDQFSVERPDGSNFTLKIRSTKLEDSAMYFCASSHRDNSYEQYFGPGTRLTVT.